Listed below are T cell receptor beta chains from one sample, sequenced in a study of cytomegalovirus exposure and HLA in healthy donors. Assay used: immunoSEQ multiplex PCR; TCRdb lists only in-frame clones, some missing. Found here are 60,000 to 90,000 clones, 84% of them singletons; the top ten hold around 18%. The sample was PBMCs. Every receptor here comes from a man aged 65 to 79 in good health and CMV-seropositive. The CDR3 runs from the conserved cysteine through the conserved F or W. The order of the fields is clone size, J gene, D gene, V gene, CDR3 DNA, CDR3 protein. A D gene is named only where the DNA matches it firmly. Expanded clones get a size class; other rows say once, few or many, or leave the size out.

>.|TRBJ1-1|TRBD1|TRBV6-4
TGTGCCAGCAGTGAGGCAGGGGGCCCTGGCACTGAAGCTTTCTTT
CASSEAGGPGTEAFF
>.|TRBJ2-3|TRBD2|TRBV29-1
TGCAGCGTTGCCCGTGAAAGCGGGGCAGATACGCAGTATTTT
CSVARESGADTQYF
>few|TRBJ2-3|.|TRBV10-3
TGTGCCATCACCGACGGGTCTAGCACAGATACGCAGTATTTT
CAITDGSSTDTQYF
>.|TRBJ1-5|.|TRBV6-1
TGTGCCAGCAGAGAACAGGTCGATAGCAATCAGCCCCAGCATTTT
CASREQVDSNQPQHF
>.|TRBJ1-3|.|TRBV28
TGTGCCAGCAGTCAACAGGCGAGAGCCTCTGGAAACACCATATATTTT
CASSQQARASGNTIYF
>.|TRBJ1-4|TRBD1|TRBV9
TGTGCCAGCAGCGTAGGACAGGGGGCGGGTGAAAAACTGTTTTTT
CASSVGQGAGEKLFF
>.|TRBJ2-5|.|TRBV27
TGTGCCAGCAGCCAGGGTGGGGAGACCCAGTACTTC
CASSQGGETQYF
>.|TRBJ2-3|.|TRBV2
TGTGCCAGCAAGGGAGTTGGCGCAGATACGCAGTATTTT
CASKGVGADTQYF
>.|TRBJ2-3|.|TRBV9
TGTGCCAGCAGCGTCGCGGATACGCAGTATTTT
CASSVADTQYF
>.|TRBJ2-3|.|TRBV27
TGTGCCAGCAGTTTGCTCGGGAGCGCAGATACGCAGTATTTT
CASSLLGSADTQYF
>.|TRBJ2-5|TRBD2|TRBV7-8
TGTGCCAGCAGCAGGACTAGCGGGGGGGCCAGAGAGACCCAGTACTTC
CASSRTSGGARETQYF
>.|TRBJ1-3|.|TRBV7-2
TGTGCCAGCAGCTTTTTTAGAACTAAGACTGGAAACACCATATATTTT
CASSFFRTKTGNTIYF
>.|TRBJ1-4|.|TRBV5-4
TGTGCCAGCAGCTTTTACCGGGTTGGTAATGAAAAACTGTTTTTT
CASSFYRVGNEKLFF
>.|TRBJ1-3|.|TRBV7-8
TGTGCCAGCAGCTTAGCCGGACAGAGCTTTGGAAACACCATATATTTT
CASSLAGQSFGNTIYF
>few|TRBJ1-5|TRBD1|TRBV7-8
TGTGCCAGCAGCTTAGGGGGGAACAGGGGGGCGCAGCCCCAGCATTTT
CASSLGGNRGAQPQHF